Each of the 27 T cell receptor beta chains below was sequenced from the same sample in a study of T cell changes during pregnancy in multiple sclerosis. Repertoires were generated with immunoSEQ multiplex PCR, while TCRdb's copy carries only in-frame clones and drops some. The sample contains about 50,000 clones, just over 90% of which appear only once. The specimen comprised CD4+ T cells from peripheral blood mononuclear cells, sampled before pregnancy. These receptor sequences come from a female donor with multiple sclerosis, enrolled in a pregnancy study.

The V call is TRBV7-9, the J call TRBJ2-1; D possibly corresponds to TRBD1 (6 bases). Germline lookup yields CDR1 SEHNR and CDR2 FQNEAQ (reference sequence). Trimming cost V 6 bases and J 4 bases, with 7 bases left between them. The CDR3 is made up of 12 amino acids. The CDR3 reads CASRDRYNEQFF. The DNA for the CDR3 is TGTGCCAGCAGAGACAGGTACAATGAGCAGTTCTTC. Full variable domain (rest looked up from reference TRBV7-9 and TRBJ2-1): DTGVSQNPRHKITKRGQNVTFRCDPISEHNRLYWYRQTLGQGPEFLTYFQNEAQLEKSRLLSDRFSAERPKGSFSTLEIQRTEQGDSAMYLCASRDRYNEQFFGPGTRLTVL.

The chain combines TRBV5-8 with TRBJ2-5, with 12 bases identical to TRBD2. With 2 bases clipped from V and 4 bases from J, the junction kept 3 bases outside the gene matches. CDR3 length: 15 residues. The germline V gene has CDR1 SGHTS and CDR2 YDEGEE. The CDR3 spells CASSFQLAGGETQYF. CDR3 nucleotides: TGTGCCAGCAGCTTCCAACTAGCGGGAGGAGAGACCCAGTACTTC.

The J gene is TRBJ2-1, the V gene TRBV18; D may be TRBD1 (6 bases). Germline V CDR1 and CDR2: KGHSH, LQKENI. V lost 4 bases, J lost 8 bases, and 18 bases lay in between. CDR3 size: 15 residues. This CDR3 reads CASSLRLGAVDEQFF. Written as DNA, the CDR3 is TGTGCCAGCTCACTTCGTTTGGGGGCGGTAGATGAGCAGTTCTTC.

The V gene is TRBV6-6, the J gene TRBJ2-1; tentatively, D is TRBD2 (6 bases). V lost 6 bases and J 0 bases, leaving 15 bases between the germline ends. This CDR3 has 16 residues. From germline, CDR1 is MNHNY and CDR2 SVGAGI (reference sequence). Written as DNA, the CDR3 is TGTGCCAGCAGGTCTTTGGCGGGAAGCTCCTACAATGAGCAGTTCTTC. The encoded protein is CASRSLAGSSYNEQFF.

The CDR3 nucleotides are TGTGCCAGCAGAGAGTCTAGCGGCTCTTTGAATGAGCAGTTCTTC. It specifies CASRESSGSLNEQFF. The V gene is TRBV25-1, the J gene TRBJ2-1; 7 nucleotides match TRBD2. CDR1 MGHDK and CDR2 SYGVNS come from the germline V gene. J gave up 7 bases and V 6 bases, and 12 bases lay outside the gene matches. The CDR3 has 15 residues. The variable domain in full, completed from reference TRBV25-1 and TRBJ2-1, reads EADIYQTPRYLVIGTGKKITLECSQTMGHDKMYWYQQDPGMELHLIHYSYGVNSTEKGDLSSESTVSRIRTEHFPLTLESARPSHTSQYLCASRESSGSLNEQFFGPGTRLTVL.

This clone appeared a few times. The V and J genes are TRBV7-9 and TRBJ1-1, with 7 bases that match TRBD1. There are 16 residues in the CDR3. V lost 5 bases and J lost 0; bases outside the gene matches: 9. The germline V gene encodes CDR1 SEHNR and CDR2 FQNEAQ (reference sequence). In DNA, the CDR3 is TGTGCCAGCAGCCCACAGGGGTCAGGGATGAACACTGAAGCTTTCTTT. This sequence encodes CASSPQGSGMNTEAFF. Full variable domain (rest looked up from reference TRBV7-9 and TRBJ1-1): DTGVSQNPRHKITKRGQNVTFRCDPISEHNRLYWYRQTLGQGPEFLTYFQNEAQLEKSRLLSDRFSAERPKGSFSTLEIQRTEQGDSAMYLCASSPQGSGMNTEAFFGQGTRLTVV.

J is TRBJ1-3 and V is TRBV28; D is undetermined. Germline assignment: CDR1 MDHEN and CDR2 SYDVKM. The CDR3 covers 12 residues. The ends were cut back, 4 bases at V and 5 bases at J, with 6 bases in the middle. CDR3 residues: CASSSTRNTIYF. The CDR3 DNA reads TGTGCCAGCAGTTCTACCAGAAACACCATATATTTT. Looking up the rest from reference TRBV28 and TRBJ1-3 gives the full variable domain: DVKVTQSSRYLVKRTGEKVFLECVQDMDHENMFWYRQDPGLGLRLIYFSYDVKMKEKGDIPEGYSVSREKKERFSLILESASTNQTSMYLCASSSTRNTIYFGEGSWLTVV.

This rearrangement joins TRBV6-1 to TRBJ2-7, with D possibly being TRBD2 (5 bases). This CDR3 has 14 amino acids. Trimming removed 5 bases at V and 1 base at J, with 12 bases between. CDR1 and CDR2 (germline): MNHNS, SASEGT. CDR3 amino acids: CASSPLGVSYEQYF. In DNA, the CDR3 is TGTGCCAGCAGTCCCCTGGGAGTTTCCTACGAGCAGTACTTC.

This clone was counted once. The chain couples TRBV6-5 to TRBJ2-7; perhaps TRBD1 as D (6 bases). This CDR3 is 13 amino acids long. In germline, CDR1 is MNHEY, CDR2 SVGAGI. V shed 6 bases and J shed 3 bases, with 12 bases lying between them. The chain's CDR3 is CASSPGQSYEQYF. CDR3 in DNA: TGTGCCAGCAGCCCCGGACAGAGCTACGAGCAGTACTTC.

This chain uses TRBV9 with TRBJ2-3; TRBD2 matches 8 bases. J lost 5 bases, V lost 3 bases, and 5 bases had no gene match. CDR1 and CDR2 from the germline V gene are SGDLS and YYNGEE. The CDR3 has 14 amino acids. This CDR3 reads CASSAREGRDTQYF. The CDR3 DNA is TGTGCCAGCAGCGCACGGGAGGGGAGAGATACGCAGTATTTT. The variable domain in full, completed from reference TRBV9 and TRBJ2-3, reads DSGVTQTPKHLITATGQRVTLRCSPRSGDLSVYWYQQSLDQGLQFLIQYYNGEERAKGNILERFSAQQFPDLHSELNLSSLELGDSALYFCASSAREGRDTQYFGPGTRLTVL.

The CDR3 DNA reads as TGTGCCAGCACGGGGGGGTTCCGGAACACCATATATTTT. As protein: CASTGGFRNTIYF. The chain is built from TRBV28 and TRBJ1-3, with D possibly matching TRBD1 (5 bases). CDR3 length equals 13 residues. V was shortened by 7 bases and J by 7 bases, with 14 bases between the two germline ends. Germline assignment: CDR1 MDHEN and CDR2 SYDVKM.

This chain uses TRBV5-6 with TRBJ2-7; D may be TRBD1 (5 bases). Per germline, CDR1 SGHDT and CDR2 YYEEEE. V lost 1 base and J 2 bases, leaving 7 bases between the germline ends. The CDR3 sequence is 13 residues long. CDR3 coding DNA: TGTGCCAGCAGCTTGTCAGGGACCTACGAGCAGTACTTC. Protein: CASSLSGTYEQYF.

The chain is built from TRBV2 and TRBJ2-3, with a possible D match to TRBD1 (5 bases). The CDR3 is made up of 15 amino acids. Germline assignment: CDR1 SNHLY and CDR2 FYNNEI. The V end was cut by 5 bases, the J end by 4 bases, with 16 bases between. The CDR3 nucleotides are TGTGCCAGCAGTCCGTGGCCAGGGTGGTCAGATACGCAGTATTTT. Its protein product is CASSPWPGWSDTQYF.

This chain joins TRBV7-8 and TRBJ2-5, with 7 bases fitting TRBD2. The CDR3 length is 13 residues. From germline, CDR1 is SGHVS and CDR2 FQNEAQ. The V gene end was trimmed by 0 bases and the J gene end by 5 bases; junction bases not matched to a gene: 0. The chain's CDR3 is CASSLAGGETQYF. For the CDR3, the DNA is TGTGCCAGCAGCTTAGCGGGGGGGGAGACCCAGTACTTC.

The chain links TRBV21-1 to TRBJ2-7; TRBD2, the table's D call, lacks a check against the DNA. TRBV21-1 is termed a pseudogene. The CDR3 sequence is 16 residues long. This chain's CDR3 is CASSKGRRGVPYEQYF. Written as DNA, the CDR3 is TGTGCCAGCAGCAAAGGTCGGAGGGGAGTGCCCTACGAGCAGTACTTC.

This clone showed up just a few times. This rearrangement joins TRBV5-1 to TRBJ2-1; 8 positions match TRBD2. CDR1 and CDR2 (germline): SGHRS, YFSETQ. V dropped 4 bases and J dropped 10; count of bases not matched to a gene: 7. There are 13 residues in the CDR3. CDR3 in amino acids: CASSEGLAREQFF. DNA for the CDR3: TGCGCCAGCAGCGAAGGACTAGCCCGGGAGCAGTTCTTC.

This clone was recorded only once. The chain links TRBV27 to TRBJ2-3, with a weak D call TRBD2 (6 bases). Trimming took off 7 bases at V and 1 base at J, with 21 bases between the two ends. The CDR3 contains 17 residues. From germline, CDR1 is MNHEY and CDR2 SMNVEV (reference sequence). The CDR3 loop reads CASTPGPGLTGTDTQYF. The CDR3 DNA follows: TGTGCCAGCACCCCGGGGCCGGGACTGACTGGCACAGATACGCAGTATTTT.

This chain uses TRBV5-4 with TRBJ2-1; 9 nucleotides match TRBD1. Looked up from germline, CDR1 is SGHNT and CDR2 is YYREEE (reference sequence). Unmatched junction bases numbered 15, after V lost 4 bases and J lost 7 bases. The CDR3 length is 17 residues. CDR3 amino acids: CASSKGLTGTGLNEQFF. For the CDR3, the DNA is TGTGCCAGCAGCAAAGGACTAACCGGGACAGGGTTAAATGAGCAGTTCTTC.

The V gene is TRBV7-9, the J gene TRBJ1-4; D not certain. The CDR3 spans 17 residues. Germline lookup yields CDR1 SEHNR and CDR2 FQNEAQ (reference sequence). Trimming removed 3 bases from V and 0 bases from J, with 14 bases in between. CDR3 coding DNA: TGTGCCAGCAGCTTGAGGCCGGGAGACGCAACTAATGAAAAACTGTTTTTT. It translates to CASSLRPGDATNEKLFF.

The gene calls are TRBV6-1 and TRBJ2-7, with no clear D. CDR1 MNHNS and CDR2 SASEGT come from the germline V gene. Trimming took 4 bases from V and 2 from J, leaving 12 bases between them. The CDR3 has 14 residues. The CDR3, as DNA: TGTGCCAGCAGTGCTGACTCGAATGCCTACGAGCAGTACTTC. Translation gives CASSADSNAYEQYF.

CDR3 sequence: CALWEGDGYGYTF. The CDR3 region has the DNA TGTGCCCTATGGGAGGGGGACGGCTATGGCTACACCTTC. The gene calls are TRBV10-3 and TRBJ1-2, with D possibly matching TRBD1 (6 bases). V lost 11 bases and J lost 4, with 17 bases in between. This CDR3 contains 13 residues. CDR1 is ENHRY, CDR2 SYGVKD, per germline.

The V gene is TRBV4-1, the J gene TRBJ2-1; no clear D gene. Germline V gives CDR1 MGHRA, CDR2 YSYEKL. Trimming cost V 1 base and J 5 bases, with 15 bases left between them. The CDR3 is 16 amino acids. Here the CDR3 DNA reads TGCGCCAGCAGCCAAGGACTGGGTCCCCGGCACAATGAGCAGTTCTTC. Translated, it gives CASSQGLGPRHNEQFF.

This chain links TRBV6-6 with TRBJ1-4; TRBD1 aligns across 8 bases. This CDR3 has 15 residues. Looked up from germline, CDR1 is MNHNY and CDR2 is SVGAGI (reference sequence). The ends lost 0 bases at V and 5 bases at J; junction bases unmatched: 2. This CDR3 reads CASSYSRQGNEKLFF. The CDR3 DNA follows: TGTGCCAGCAGTTACTCCCGACAGGGGAATGAAAAACTGTTTTTT.

This chain connects TRBV6-1 to TRBJ1-2, with 7 bases lining up with TRBD1. Germline CDR1 is MNHNS and CDR2 is SASEGT. V lost 5 bases and J lost 1; bases outside the gene matches: 4. This CDR3 spans 14 amino acids. In DNA form, the CDR3 reads TGTGCCAGCAGTTTAGACAGGGTTAACTATGGCTACACCTTC. Its protein is CASSLDRVNYGYTF.

This clone was picked up one time. V gene TRBV6-5 combines with J gene TRBJ2-7, with a tentative D call TRBD2 (5 bases). V lost 2 bases to trimming and J lost 4 bases, with 9 bases between them. Germline-derived CDR1 and CDR2 are MNHEY and SVGAGI. This CDR3 is built from 13 residues. The CDR3, as DNA: TGTGCCAGCAGTTACCGACGGGAATACGAGCAGTACTTC. The encoded protein is CASSYRREYEQYF.

The chain combines TRBV6-1 with TRBJ2-3; D may be TRBD2 (6 bases). V lost 2 bases and J lost 0, with 9 bases in between. This CDR3 is built from 15 residues. The germline CDR1 and CDR2 sequences are MNHNS and SASEGT. This chain's CDR3 is CASSERRASTDTQYF. The DNA of the CDR3 is TGTGCCAGCAGTGAAAGGAGGGCTAGCACAGATACGCAGTATTTT.

This clone was seen just once. V and J are TRBV5-1 and TRBJ2-1, with TRBD2 matching 15 bases. The germline V gene has CDR1 SGHRS and CDR2 YFSETQ. Trimming took 2 bases from V and 2 from J; bases not matched to a gene: 2. This CDR3 comprises 17 residues. CDR3 protein: CASSFGTSGGTYNEQFF. CDR3 DNA sequence: TGCGCCAGCAGCTTCGGGACTAGCGGGGGGACCTACAATGAGCAGTTCTTC.